These 4 T cell receptor beta chains originate from one sample sequenced in a study of regulatory T cells in long-lasting Graves disease (dated by TCRdb to the early 2020s). Reading the label with the study, this specimen's time point is: persistent/refractory GD, antithyroid drugs over 5 years with positive TRAb. RNA was extracted from PBMCs in TRIzol for both TCR sequencing and RNA sequencing. Libraries were prepared through multiplex PCR. Sequencing was carried out with an Illumina HiSeq 4000. To build TCR beta libraries, CDR3 regions were amplified by Arm-PCR using iRepertoire HTBI primers. TCRdb passed the public sequencing reads through fastp at Q25 and MiXCR, retaining productive beta sequences. Rows with a matching CDR3 protein are joined into one entry that keeps the most common DNA and genes. This sample comprises about 460,000 distinct CDR3 sequences, about 20% of them detected only once. Around 14% of the sample rests with the top ten.

Sequencing used peripheral blood mononuclear cells (PBMCs), obtained when the disease was refractory, from a patient treated with antithyroid drugs. These receptors were taken from a female donor with Graves disease.

V and J are TRBV7-9 and TRBJ2-3; D unclear. The length of the CDR3 is 11 residues. V lost 8 bases and J 5 bases, leaving 8 bases between the germline ends. Germline CDR1 SEHNR, CDR2 FQNEAQ (reference sequence). The CDR3 here is CASQRVDTQYF. CDR3 DNA sequence: TGTGCCAGCCAACGGGTAGATACGCAGTATTTT.

This sequence joins TRBV11-3 and TRBJ2-4; D is possibly TRBD2 (6 bases). The CDR3 covers 19 residues. Germline lookup yields CDR1 SGHNT and CDR2 YENEEA. Trimming shortened V by 3 bases and J by 2 bases, and 23 bases separated the two germline ends. CDR3 amino acids: CASSFGDLPGRGTKNIQYF. CDR3 DNA: TGTGCCAGCAGCTTCGGGGACTTACCCGGACGGGGAACCAAAAACATTCAGTACTTC. Supplemented by reference TRBV11-3 and TRBJ2-4, the full variable domain reads EAGVVQSPRYKIIEKKQPVAFWCNPISGHNTLYWYLQNLGQGPELLIRYENEEAVDDSQLPKDRFSAERLKGVDSTLKIQPAELGDSAVYLCASSFGDLPGRGTKNIQYFGAGTRLSVL.

At least ten counts were recorded for this clonotype. This chain joins TRBV10-3 and TRBJ1-1, with TRBD1 matching over 7 bases. The trim removed 6 bases at V and 3 bases at J, leaving 7 bases unmatched. This CDR3 comprises 14 residues. Looked up from germline, CDR1 is ENHRY and CDR2 is SYGVKD. The CDR3 spells CAISLQGRDTEAFF. The CDR3 DNA reads as TGTGCCATCAGCTTACAGGGGAGGGACACTGAAGCTTTCTTT.

The chain joins TRBV29-1 to TRBJ1-2; D might be TRBD1 (5 bases). CDR1 SQVTM and CDR2 ANQGSEA come from the germline V gene. The V and J ends lost 5 bases and 8 bases respectively, with 21 bases between them. The CDR3 spans 14 residues. The CDR3 is CSVHGSGRVGGYTF. The CDR3 DNA sequence: TGCAGCGTTCATGGCTCAGGCAGGGTCGGCGGCTACACCTTC.